A selection of T cell receptor beta chains follows, all from one sample in a study of shared clonotypes between healthy human individuals. Generated by immunoSEQ multiplex PCR, the TCRdb table keeps only in-frame clones and is missing some. The table lists over 2 million clones, around 92% of them singletons. Sequenced input: naive CD4+ T cells from PBMCs. These TCRs come from a man between 18 and 35 years old in good health. Some clones in this sample may be carry-over from other donors' samples. The conserved cysteine and the conserved F or W are not part of the CDR3 here. The D gene is left open where the match is weak.

V	D	length	CDR3
TRBV9	TRBD2	14	ASSVVGTSGSETQY
TRBV6-1	-	12	ASTGVISGNTIY
TRBV6-1	TRBD1	12	ASTLDRANEKLF
TRBV27	-	11	ASSLWGDQPQH
TRBV7-9	-	11	ASSLLREQWGF
TRBV9	-	12	ASSLFPGADTQY
TRBV2	TRBD2	16	ASRPPGRGTSGYNEQF
TRBV29-1	TRBD1	10	SVGQGNTEAF
TRBV7-2	-	12	ASSLFTSNQPQH
TRBV5-1	-	13	ASSVRAATNEKLF
TRBV5-1	-	12	ASSALPSTDTQY
TRBV5-6	-	12	ASSLEGVTDTQY
TRBV5-5	-	11	ASSWGPRVEAF
TRBV28	-	14	ASSYVGGRKNNEQF
TRBV13	-	16	ASSPPGGGRPLNYEQY
TRBV2	-	11	ASRATLESPQH
TRBV19	-	14	ASSIERSGARTEAF
TRBV6-1	TRBD1	14	ASSEAYGQGLYEQY
TRBV4-1	TRBD1	14	ASSQWAGTEPYEQY
TRBV9	TRBD2	13	ASSLGLAGFNEQF
TRBV5-8	-	10	ASSLVRSPQH
TRBV29-1	-	10	SVERYSGGYT
TRBV5-1	TRBD2	13	ASSPGAGGVETQY
TRBV11-2	-	10	ASSFQGYEQF
TRBV19	TRBD2	12	ASTFRAGPGEQY
TRBV28	TRBD2	13	ASSPSLAGVNEQF
TRBV7-9	-	14	ASSFRLPKGTDTQY
TRBV7-9	-	10	ASQKGLTEAF
TRBV6-5	-	13	ASSYSHGLNQPQH
TRBV11-2	-	9	ASSPKNEQY
TRBV5-5	-	11	ASSLDSNQPQH
TRBV27	TRBD1	14	ASQGRPGQSSYEQY
TRBV30	-	10	AWSTWEETQY
TRBV5-1	-	14	ASSLVVSDYTDTQY
TRBV5-1	TRBD2	13	ASSFSGSSLNEQF
TRBV7-2	-	13	ASSLVSDSYNEQF
TRBV13	-	9	ASSLNAGYT
TRBV5-4	-	10	ASSLGQGEQY
TRBV7-3	TRBD2	14	ASSPRGGSHGDTQY
TRBV5-4	TRBD1	12	ASSFRDSQETQY
TRBV5-1	-	13	ASSPDGDYYYEQY
TRBV11-3	-	11	ASSLVSKGEQF
TRBV28	-	13	ASSFLRAGYQPQH
TRBV5-6	-	11	ARRRRSSYEQY
TRBV19	-	14	ASETGMQGGADTQY
TRBV2	-	10	AVRSETETQY
TRBV25-1	TRBD1	13	ASANTGGSYNEQF
TRBV5-1	-	13	ASSQVSGEGQPQH
TRBV11-2	-	16	ASSSTKGDGSSYNEQF
TRBV27	TRBD1	13	ASSLDRGSQETQY
TRBV18	-	11	ASSKSTRNEQY
TRBV5-4	TRBD2	12	ATRLAGISYEQY
TRBV27	TRBD1	15	ASSHRRTGSNTGELF
TRBV7-3	-	15	ASSSQGTGVPRNEQF
TRBV28	TRBD1	14	ASSHGQGLTNYGYT